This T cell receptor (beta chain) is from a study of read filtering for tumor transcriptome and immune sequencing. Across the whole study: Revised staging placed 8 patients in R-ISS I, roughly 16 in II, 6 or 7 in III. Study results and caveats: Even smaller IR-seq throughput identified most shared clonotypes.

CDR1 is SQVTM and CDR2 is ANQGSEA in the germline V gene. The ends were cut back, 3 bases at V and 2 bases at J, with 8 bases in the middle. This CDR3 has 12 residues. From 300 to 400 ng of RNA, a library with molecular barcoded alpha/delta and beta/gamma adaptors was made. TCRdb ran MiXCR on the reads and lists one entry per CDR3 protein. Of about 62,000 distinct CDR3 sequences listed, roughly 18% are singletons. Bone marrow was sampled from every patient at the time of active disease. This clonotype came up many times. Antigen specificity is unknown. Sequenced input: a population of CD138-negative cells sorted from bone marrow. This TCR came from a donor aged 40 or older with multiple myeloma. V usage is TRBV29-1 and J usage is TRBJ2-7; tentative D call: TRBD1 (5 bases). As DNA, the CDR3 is TGCAGCGTTGAGGTCAGGGCCTACGAGCAGTACTTC. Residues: CSVEVRAYEQYF.